The clone carrying this T cell receptor beta chain was detected many times. This sample is part of a study of neurological immune-mediated disorders. Germline values: CDR1 DFQATT, CDR2 SNEGSKA (reference sequence). The J segment lost 6 bases and the V segment lost 3 bases, leaving 4 bases of the junction unmatched. The CDR3 consists of 13 residues. The cDNA was produced through 5'RACE with 10-nucleotide random UMIs. Each CDR3 protein gets one entry after TCRdb re-called the 5' RACE reads with MiXCR. The sample carries about 38,000 distinct CDR3 sequences, roughly 12% recorded once. Sorted libraries used some 920,000 CD4+ or CD8+ T cells.

V and J are TRBV20-1 and TRBJ1-5; 8 bases agree with TRBD1. This TCR was sampled from a woman under 40 with HTLV-1-associated myelopathy (HAM/TSP). The sequenced material came from CD4+ T cells from blood. The CDR3: CSARGQEAQPQHF. CDR3 in DNA: TGCAGTGCTAGGGGACAGGAGGCTCAGCCCCAGCATTTT.